This entry features one T cell receptor beta chain sequence. The antigen is not known. Germline lookup yields CDR1 SGHDT and CDR2 YYEEEE. V was pared by 3 bases and J by 0 bases, with 6 bases between. The CDR3 is 13 amino acids. Use of 60 Vbeta and 13 Jbeta primers characterized the PCR. Assay used: immunoSEQ multiplex PCR; TCRdb lists only in-frame clones, some missing. The data contain around 130,000 clones, almost 85% of them singletons. This sample was included in a study of cytomegalovirus exposure and HLA in healthy donors. Study observations and caveats: One later analysis reportedly identified an Asian-associated ancestry cluster that showed fewer N-insertions than the approximately 670-donor mean. A few CMV-associated chains proved CMV antigen-specific in vitro.

This chain links TRBV5-6 with TRBJ2-5; D is undetermined. Sequenced input: PBMCs. This TCR was sampled from a woman aged 18-29 years in good health and CMV-seronegative. CDR3: CASSSRDQETQYF. The CDR3 DNA reads as TGTGCCAGCAGCTCACGGGACCAAGAGACCCAGTACTTC.